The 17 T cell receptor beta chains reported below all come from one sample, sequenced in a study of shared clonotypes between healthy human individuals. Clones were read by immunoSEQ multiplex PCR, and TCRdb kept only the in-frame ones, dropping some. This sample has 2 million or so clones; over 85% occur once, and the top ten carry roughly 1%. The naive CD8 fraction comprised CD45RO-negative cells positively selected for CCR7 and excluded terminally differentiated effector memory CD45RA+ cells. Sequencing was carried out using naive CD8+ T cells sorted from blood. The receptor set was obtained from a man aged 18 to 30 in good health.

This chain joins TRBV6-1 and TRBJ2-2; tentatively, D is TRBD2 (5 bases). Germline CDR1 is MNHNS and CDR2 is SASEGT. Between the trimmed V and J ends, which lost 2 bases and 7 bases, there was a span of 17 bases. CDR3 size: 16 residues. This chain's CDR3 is CASSERDPSFDGELFF. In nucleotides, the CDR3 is TGTGCCAGCAGTGAACGTGATCCTAGCTTCGACGGGGAGCTGTTTTTT.

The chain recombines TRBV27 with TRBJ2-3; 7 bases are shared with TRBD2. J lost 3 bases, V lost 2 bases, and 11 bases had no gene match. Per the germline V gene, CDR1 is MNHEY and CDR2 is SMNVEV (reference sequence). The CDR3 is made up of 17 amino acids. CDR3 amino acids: CASSLIPAGVGTDTQYF. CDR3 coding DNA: TGTGCCAGCAGTTTAATCCCGGCGGGGGTCGGGACAGATACGCAGTATTTT.

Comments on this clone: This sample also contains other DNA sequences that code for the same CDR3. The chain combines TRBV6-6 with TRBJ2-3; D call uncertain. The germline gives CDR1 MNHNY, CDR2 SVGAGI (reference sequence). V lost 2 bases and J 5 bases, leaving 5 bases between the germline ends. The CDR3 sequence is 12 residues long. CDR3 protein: CASSYQVDTQYF. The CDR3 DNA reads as TGTGCCAGCAGTTACCAGGTAGATACGCAGTATTTT.

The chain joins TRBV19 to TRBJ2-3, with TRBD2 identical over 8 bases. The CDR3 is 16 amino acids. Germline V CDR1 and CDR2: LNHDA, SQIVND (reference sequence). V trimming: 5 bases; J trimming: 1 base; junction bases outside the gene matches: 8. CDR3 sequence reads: CASSHREGVGTDTQYF. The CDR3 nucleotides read TGTGCCAGTAGTCACCGGGAGGGGGTCGGCACAGATACGCAGTATTTT.

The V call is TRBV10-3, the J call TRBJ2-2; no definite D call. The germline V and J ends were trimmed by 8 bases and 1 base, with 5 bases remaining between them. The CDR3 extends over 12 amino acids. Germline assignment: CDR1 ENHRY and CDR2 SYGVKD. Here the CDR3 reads CAIAENTGELFF. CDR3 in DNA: TGTGCCATCGCTGAGAACACCGGGGAGCTGTTTTTT.

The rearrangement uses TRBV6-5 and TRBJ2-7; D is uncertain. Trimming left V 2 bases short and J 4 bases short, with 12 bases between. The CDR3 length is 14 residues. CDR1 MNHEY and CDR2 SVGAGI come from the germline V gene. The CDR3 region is CASSYTTLSYEQYF. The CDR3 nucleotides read TGTGCCAGCAGTTACACGACGCTGTCATACGAGCAGTACTTC.

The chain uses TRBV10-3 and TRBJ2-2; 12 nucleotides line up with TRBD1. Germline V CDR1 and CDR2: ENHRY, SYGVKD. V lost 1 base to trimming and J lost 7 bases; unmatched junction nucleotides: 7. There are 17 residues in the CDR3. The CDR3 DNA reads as TGTGCCATCAGTGAGTTCCGGGACAGGGGGCGCATCGGGGAGCTGTTTTTT. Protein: CAISEFRDRGRIGELFF.

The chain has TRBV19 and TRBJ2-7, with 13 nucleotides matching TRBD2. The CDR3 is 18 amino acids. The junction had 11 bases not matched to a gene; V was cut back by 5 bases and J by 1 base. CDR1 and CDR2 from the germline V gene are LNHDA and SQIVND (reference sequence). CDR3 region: CASSRGLAGPEGSYEQYF. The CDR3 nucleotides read TGTGCCAGTAGTCGGGGACTAGCGGGGCCAGAGGGGTCCTACGAGCAGTACTTC.

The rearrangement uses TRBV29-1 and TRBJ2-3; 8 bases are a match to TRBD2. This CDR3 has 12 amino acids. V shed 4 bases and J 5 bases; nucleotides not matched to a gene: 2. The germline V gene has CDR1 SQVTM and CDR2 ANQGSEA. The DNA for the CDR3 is TGCAGCGTTGTAGCGGGGCTAGATACGCAGTATTTT. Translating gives CSVVAGLDTQYF.

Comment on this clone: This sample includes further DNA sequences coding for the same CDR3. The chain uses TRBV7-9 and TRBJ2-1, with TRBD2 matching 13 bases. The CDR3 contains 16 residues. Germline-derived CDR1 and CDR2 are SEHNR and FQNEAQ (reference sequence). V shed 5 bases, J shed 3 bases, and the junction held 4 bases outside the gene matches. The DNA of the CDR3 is TGTGCCAGCAGCAGGACTAGCGGGGGCCTCTACAATGAGCAGTTCTTC. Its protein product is CASSRTSGGLYNEQFF.

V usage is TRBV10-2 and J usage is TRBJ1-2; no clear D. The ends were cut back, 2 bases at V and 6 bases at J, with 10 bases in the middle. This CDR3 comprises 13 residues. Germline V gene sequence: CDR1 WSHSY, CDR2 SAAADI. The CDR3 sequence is CASSEAVVDGYTF. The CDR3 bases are TGCGCCAGCAGTGAGGCAGTGGTCGATGGCTACACCTTC.

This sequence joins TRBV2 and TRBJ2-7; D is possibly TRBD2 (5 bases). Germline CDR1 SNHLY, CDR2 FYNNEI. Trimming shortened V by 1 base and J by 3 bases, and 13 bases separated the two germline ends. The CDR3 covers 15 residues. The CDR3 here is CASSEGPAVNYEQYF. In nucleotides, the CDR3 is TGTGCCAGCAGTGAAGGCCCAGCGGTTAACTACGAGCAGTACTTC.

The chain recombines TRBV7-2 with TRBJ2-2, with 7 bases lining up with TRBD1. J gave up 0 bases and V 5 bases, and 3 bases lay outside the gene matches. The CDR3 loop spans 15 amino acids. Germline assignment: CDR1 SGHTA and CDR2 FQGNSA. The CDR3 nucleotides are TGTGCCAGCAGCATTGGGACAGCGAACACCGGGGAGCTGTTTTTT. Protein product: CASSIGTANTGELFF. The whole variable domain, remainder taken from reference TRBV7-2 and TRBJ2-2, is GAGVSQSPSNKVTEKGKDVELRCDPISGHTALYWYRQSLGQGLEFLIYFQGNSAPDKSGLPSDRFSAERTGGSVSTLTIQRTQQEDSAVYLCASSIGTANTGELFFGEGSRLTVL.

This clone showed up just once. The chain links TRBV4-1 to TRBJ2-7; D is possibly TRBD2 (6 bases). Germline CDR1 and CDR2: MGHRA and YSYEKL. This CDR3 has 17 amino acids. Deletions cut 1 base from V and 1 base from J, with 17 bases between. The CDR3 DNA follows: TGCGCCAGCAGCCAAGGCCCTTCGGAGGGACGGTCCTACGAGCAGTACTTC. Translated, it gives CASSQGPSEGRSYEQYF.

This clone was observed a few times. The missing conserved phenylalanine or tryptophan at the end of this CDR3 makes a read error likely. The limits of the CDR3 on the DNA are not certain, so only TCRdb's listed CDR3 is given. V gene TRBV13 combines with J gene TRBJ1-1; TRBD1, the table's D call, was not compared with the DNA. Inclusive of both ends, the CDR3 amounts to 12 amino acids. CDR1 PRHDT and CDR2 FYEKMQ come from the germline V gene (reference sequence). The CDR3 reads CASSKDRGFSFP.

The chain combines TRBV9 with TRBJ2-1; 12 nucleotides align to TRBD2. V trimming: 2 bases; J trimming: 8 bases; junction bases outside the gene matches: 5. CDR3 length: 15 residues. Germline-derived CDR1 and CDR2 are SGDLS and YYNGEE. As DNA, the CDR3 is TGTGCCAGCAGCGTCAGACTAGCGGGAGTTGATGAGCAGTTCTTC. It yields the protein CASSVRLAGVDEQFF.

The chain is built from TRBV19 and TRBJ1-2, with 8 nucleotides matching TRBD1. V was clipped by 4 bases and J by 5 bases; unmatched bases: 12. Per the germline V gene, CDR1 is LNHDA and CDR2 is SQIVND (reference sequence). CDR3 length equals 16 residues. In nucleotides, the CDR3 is TGTGCCAGTAGTAACAGACAGGACAGGGTCGGGTATGGCTACACCTTC. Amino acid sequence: CASSNRQDRVGYGYTF.